This TCR beta chain was sequenced during a study of T cell repertoires in cytomegalovirus infection. Findings and limits, study-wide: The ex vivo response was dominated by HLA-C-restricted CMV-specific TCR beta clonotypes.

TCRdb recomputed calls from the reads with MiXCR, one row per CDR3 protein. The sample has under 850,000 distinct CDR3 sequences; roughly 36% are singletons. On this clonotype: Its cognate antigen is unknown.

Per germline, CDR1 DFQATT and CDR2 SNEGSKA (reference sequence). This CDR3 has 14 amino acids. Trimming pared 5 bases from V and 8 bases from J, leaving 19 bases between. The sequence came from a human donor in good health (CMV status not recorded). Some clones in this sample may be carry-over from other donors' samples. Sequencing was done on a sample of PBMCs. This chain uses TRBV20-1 with TRBJ2-1; D gene unclear. CDR3 in DNA: TGCAGTGCTCGGTCGCTCACCCTCAGCGATGAGCAGTTCTTC. Protein: CSARSLTLSDEQFF.